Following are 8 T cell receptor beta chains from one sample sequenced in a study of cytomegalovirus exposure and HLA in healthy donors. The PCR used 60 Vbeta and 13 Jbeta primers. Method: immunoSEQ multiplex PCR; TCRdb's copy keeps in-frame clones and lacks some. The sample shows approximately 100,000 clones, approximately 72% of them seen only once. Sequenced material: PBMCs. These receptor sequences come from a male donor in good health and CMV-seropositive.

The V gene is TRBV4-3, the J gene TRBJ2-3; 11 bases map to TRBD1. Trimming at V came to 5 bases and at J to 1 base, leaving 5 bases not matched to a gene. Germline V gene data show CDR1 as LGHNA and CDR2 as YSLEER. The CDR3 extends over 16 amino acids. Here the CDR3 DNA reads TGCGCCAGCAGCGGGGACAGGGGGATTGGCACAGATACGCAGTATTTT. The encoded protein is CASSGDRGIGTDTQYF.

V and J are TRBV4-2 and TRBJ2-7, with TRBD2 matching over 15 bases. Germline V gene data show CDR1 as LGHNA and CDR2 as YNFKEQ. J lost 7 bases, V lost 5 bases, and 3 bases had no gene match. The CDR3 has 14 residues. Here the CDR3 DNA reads TGTGCCAGCAGCGGGACTAGCGGGGGGAGGGAGCAGTACTTC. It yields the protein CASSGTSGGREQYF.

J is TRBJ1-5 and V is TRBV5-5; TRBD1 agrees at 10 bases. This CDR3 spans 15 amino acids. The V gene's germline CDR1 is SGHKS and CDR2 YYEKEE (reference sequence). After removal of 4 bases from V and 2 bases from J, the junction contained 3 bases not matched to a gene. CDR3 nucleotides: TGTGCCAGCAGCCCGGGGACAGGGGGCAATCAGCCCCAGCATTTT. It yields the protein CASSPGTGGNQPQHF.

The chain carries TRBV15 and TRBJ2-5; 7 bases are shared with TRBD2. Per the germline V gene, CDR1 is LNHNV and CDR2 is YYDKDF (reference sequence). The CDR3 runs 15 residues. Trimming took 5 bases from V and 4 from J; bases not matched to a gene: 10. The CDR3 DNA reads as TGTGCCACCAGCCGGGGAGGGGCTGGGGGAGAGACCCAGTACTTC. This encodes CATSRGGAGGETQYF.

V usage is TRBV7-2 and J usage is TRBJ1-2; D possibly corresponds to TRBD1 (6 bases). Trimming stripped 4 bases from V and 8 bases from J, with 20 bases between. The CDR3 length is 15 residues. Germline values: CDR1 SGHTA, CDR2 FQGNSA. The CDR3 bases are TGTGCCAGCAGCTACAAGTCCGAGCCGGGACAAGGCTACACCTTC. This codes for CASSYKSEPGQGYTF.

CDR3 amino acids: CASTGQYSHEQFF. CDR3 nucleotides: TGTGCCAGCACTGGTCAGTATTCCCATGAGCAGTTCTTC. The V call is TRBV25-1, the J call TRBJ2-1, with D hard to call. The CDR3 contains 13 residues. Germline V gene data show CDR1 as MGHDK and CDR2 as SYGVNS. Trimming removed 7 bases from V and 8 bases from J, with 15 bases in between.

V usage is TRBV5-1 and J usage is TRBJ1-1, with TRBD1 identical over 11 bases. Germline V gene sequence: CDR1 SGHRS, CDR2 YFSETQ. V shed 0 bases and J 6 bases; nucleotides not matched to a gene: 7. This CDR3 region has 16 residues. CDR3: CASSLGTGGRGAEAFF. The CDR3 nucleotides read TGCGCCAGCAGCTTGGGGACAGGGGGCCGGGGAGCTGAAGCTTTCTTT.

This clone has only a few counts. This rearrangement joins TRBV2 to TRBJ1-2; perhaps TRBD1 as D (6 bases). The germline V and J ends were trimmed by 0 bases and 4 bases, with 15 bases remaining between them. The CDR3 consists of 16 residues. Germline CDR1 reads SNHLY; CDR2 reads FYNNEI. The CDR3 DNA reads TGTGCCAGCAGTGAAGCGGGCAGGGGAAAAGGCTATGGCTACACCTTC. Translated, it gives CASSEAGRGKGYGYTF. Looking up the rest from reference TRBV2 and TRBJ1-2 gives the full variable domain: EPEVTQTPSHQVTQMGQEVILRCVPISNHLYFYWYRQILGQKVEFLVSFYNNEISEKSEIFDDQFSVERPDGSNFTLKIRSTKLEDSAMYFCASSEAGRGKGYGYTFGSGTRLTVV.